This T cell receptor (beta chain) originates from a study of blood T cell repertoires in COVID-19. Participants were aged roughly 18 to 95 years, lived in about two dozen US areas, and enrolled virtually. Authors' processing steps: Amplified reference gene primers provided the basis for estimating nucleated cell counts. Measured with immunoSEQ multiplex PCR; TCRdb has only the in-frame clones, and not every one. V and J calls and clone size follow that table, whereas D and trimming were derived from the DNA. The sample holds about 280,000 clones, roughly 89% seen once. The receptor was isolated from a woman between 35 and 50 years old who had recovered from COVID-19. The source material was PBMCs or T cells enriched from blood (not recorded which).

CDR3 in amino acids: CASSFTYEQYF. The CDR3 coding sequence is TGTGCCAGCAGCTTTACCTACGAGCAGTACTTC. The V call is TRBV5-6, the J call TRBJ2-7, with no clear D. CDR1 and CDR2 (germline): SGHDT, YYEEEE. Trimming shortened V by 2 bases and J by 2 bases, and 2 bases separated the two germline ends. The CDR3 runs 11 residues. Based on the CDR3 plus reference TRBV5-6 and TRBJ2-7, the full variable domain is DAGVTQSPTHLIKTRGQQVTLRCSPKSGHDTVSWYQQALGQGPQFIFQYYEEEERQRGNFPDRFSGHQFPNYSSELNVNALLLGDSALYLCASSFTYEQYFGPGTRLTVT.